Listed below are T cell receptor beta chains from one sample, sequenced in a study of shared clonotypes between healthy human individuals. TCRdb's copy holds only in-frame clones and misses some; the assay was immunoSEQ multiplex PCR. Of 1 million to 1.3 million clones in the sample, 75% to 85% are singletons; the top ten hold around 0.61%. The sample comprised memory CD4+ T cells from PBMCs. The receptors here all came from a man younger than 35 in good health. Some clones in this sample may be carry-over from other donors' samples. Both conserved end residues are part of each CDR3. The D gene is left open where the match is weak. Clone sizes are given selectively: once, few, many, or a class where the clone is expanded.

V: TRBV28; J: TRBJ2-2; D: .; size: .; DNA: TGTGCCAGCACCAAGGCCGACATGTCCGGGGAGCTGTTTTTT; CDR3: CASTKADMSGELFF
V: TRBV9; J: TRBJ1-2; D: .; size: few; DNA: TGTGCCAGCAGCGTCGGGCAGTTGGGCTACACCTTC; CDR3: CASSVGQLGYTF
V: TRBV15; J: TRBJ2-7; D: .; size: few; DNA: TGTGCCACCAGCAGGGACTCTTCCTACGAGCAGTACTTC; CDR3: CATSRDSSYEQYF
V: TRBV29-1; J: TRBJ2-1; D: TRBD1; size: .; DNA: TGCAGCGTTCGAGGGGGCAGCTCCTACAATGAGCAGTTCTTC; CDR3: CSVRGGSSYNEQFF
V: TRBV5-1; J: TRBJ2-5; D: .; size: .; DNA: TGCGCCAGCAGCTATCAGGAGGGAGAGACCCAGTACTTC; CDR3: CASSYQEGETQYF
V: TRBV2; J: TRBJ2-1; D: TRBD2; size: .; DNA: TGTGCCAGCACTCCTACCGGGACTAGCGGCCCCTACAATGAGCAGTTCTTC; CDR3: CASTPTGTSGPYNEQFF
V: TRBV7-3; J: TRBJ2-7; D: TRBD2; size: .; DNA: TGTGCCAGCAGCTACGGGACTAACTACGAGCAGTACTTC; CDR3: CASSYGTNYEQYF
V: TRBV6-1; J: TRBJ2-3; D: TRBD2; size: few; DNA: TGTGCCAGCAGTCTAACTAGCGGGAGGGATACGCAGTATTTT; CDR3: CASSLTSGRDTQYF
V: TRBV4-1; J: TRBJ2-5; D: .; size: .; DNA: TGCGCCAGCAGCCTCCGACAGGAAGAGACCCAGTACTTC; CDR3: CASSLRQEETQYF
V: TRBV4-1; J: TRBJ1-1; D: .; size: .; DNA: TGCGCCAGCAGCCCAGGCTGGCCTGCCAGAAACACTGAAGCTTTCTTT; CDR3: CASSPGWPARNTEAFF
V: TRBV15; J: TRBJ2-7; D: TRBD1; size: .; DNA: TGTGCCACCAGCAGGTTAACAGGGGCGTCGGATCAGCAGTACTTC; CDR3: CATSRLTGASDQQYF
V: TRBV7-2; J: TRBJ2-1; D: .; size: .; DNA: TGTGCCAGCAGCTTTGCGGCTTCCTTATTAAATGAGCAGTTCTTC; CDR3: CASSFAASLLNEQFF
V: TRBV2; J: TRBJ2-1; D: TRBD1; size: .; DNA: TGTGCCAGCAGCAAGGGACAGGGTCCCTACAATGAGCAGTTCTTC; CDR3: CASSKGQGPYNEQFF
V: TRBV30; J: TRBJ1-1; D: .; size: few; DNA: TGTGCCTGGATGGCACAGCTGAACACTGAAGCTTTCTTT; CDR3: CAWMAQLNTEAFF
V: TRBV7-2; J: TRBJ2-7; D: TRBD1; size: .; DNA: TGTGCCAGCAGCTTAGATCCGGACAGGGCTTACGAGCAGTACTTC; CDR3: CASSLDPDRAYEQYF
V: TRBV6-5; J: TRBJ2-7; D: .; size: few; DNA: TGTGCCAGCAGTCTTCCACAGGGCATCGAGCAGTACTTC; CDR3: CASSLPQGIEQYF
V: TRBV19; J: TRBJ1-5; D: .; size: .; DNA: TGTGCCAGTAGGGGGGACTTTAGCAATCAGCCCCAGCATTTT; CDR3: CASRGDFSNQPQHF
V: TRBV7-3; J: TRBJ2-1; D: .; size: few; DNA: TGTGCCAGCAGCTTATACCCGGCGAGCTCCTACAATGAGCAGTTCTTC; CDR3: CASSLYPASSYNEQFF
V: TRBV5-1; J: TRBJ2-1; D: .; size: .; DNA: TGCGCCAGCAGCTCGTTAGGGGGGGCGTACAATGAGCAGTTCTTC; CDR3: CASSSLGGAYNEQFF
V: TRBV5-1; J: TRBJ2-2; D: .; size: .; DNA: TGCGCCAGCAGTCTGGAGGCTGGGCTGAACACCGGGGAGCTGTTTTTT; CDR3: CASSLEAGLNTGELFF
V: TRBV2; J: TRBJ1-5; D: TRBD1; size: few; DNA: TGTGCCAGCAGTCTGAGGACAGGGGATAGCAATCAGCCCCAGCATTTT; CDR3: CASSLRTGDSNQPQHF
V: TRBV5-1; J: TRBJ2-2; D: .; size: .; DNA: TGCGCCAGCAGCCTCTCCGGCCTCACCCGGACCGGGGAGCTGTTTTTT; CDR3: CASSLSGLTRTGELFF
V: TRBV5-1; J: TRBJ2-7; D: TRBD2; size: few; DNA: TGCGCCAGCAGCACCTCTATACCGGGACTAGCGGGCTACGAGCAGTACTTC; CDR3: CASSTSIPGLAGYEQYF
V: TRBV18; J: TRBJ1-3; D: .; size: .; DNA: TGTGCCAGCTCACCAGCTGGAAACACCATATATTTT; CDR3: CASSPAGNTIYF
V: TRBV7-9; J: TRBJ2-5; D: TRBD2; size: .; DNA: TGTGCCAGCAGCTTTTCTAGCGGGACGGAGACCCAGTACTTC; CDR3: CASSFSSGTETQYF
V: TRBV5-1; J: TRBJ1-4; D: .; size: .; DNA: TGCGCCAGCAGCTTGCCCCTGGGGGGAACTAATGAAAAACTGTTTTTT; CDR3: CASSLPLGGTNEKLFF
V: TRBV2; J: TRBJ1-1; D: .; size: .; DNA: TGTGCCAGCTCAGGGATGATCGTGAACACTGAAGCTTTCTTT; CDR3: CASSGMIVNTEAFF
V: TRBV5-4; J: TRBJ2-5; D: TRBD1; size: .; DNA: TGTGCCAGCAGTCGTGGACAGGGCATCCAAGAGACCCAGTACTTC; CDR3: CASSRGQGIQETQYF
V: TRBV2; J: TRBJ2-1; D: .; size: .; DNA: TGTGCCAGCAGTGAGACGAGCTCCTACAATGAGCAGTTCTTC; CDR3: CASSETSSYNEQFF
V: TRBV28; J: TRBJ1-5; D: .; size: .; DNA: TGTGCCAGCAGTTTTTTTGCGACAGCCTATCAGCCCCAGCATTTT; CDR3: CASSFFATAYQPQHF
V: TRBV7-9; J: TRBJ2-1; D: .; size: .; DNA: TGTGCCAGCCAATCGGCTTTTGGGTTTAGTAATGAGCAGTTCTTC; CDR3: CASQSAFGFSNEQFF
V: TRBV6-1; J: TRBJ1-1; D: TRBD1; size: .; DNA: TGTGCCAGCAGCCGACAGGGATTGAACACTGAAGCTTTCTTT; CDR3: CASSRQGLNTEAFF
V: TRBV15; J: TRBJ2-7; D: .; size: .; DNA: TGTGCCACCAGCAGAGAACAGGGCTCCTACGAGCAGTACTTC; CDR3: CATSREQGSYEQYF
V: TRBV4-3; J: TRBJ2-3; D: .; size: .; DNA: TGCGCCAGCAGTCCGGGGGGCGGGGGCTGGACAGATACGCAGTATTTT; CDR3: CASSPGGGGWTDTQYF
V: TRBV29-1; J: TRBJ2-5; D: TRBD2; size: .; DNA: TGCAGCGGATATAGCGGGAGCGAGACCCAGTACTTC; CDR3: CSGYSGSETQYF
V: TRBV7-6; J: TRBJ2-5; D: .; size: .; DNA: TGTGCCAGCAGCCGACGCGGGGGCCTGGAGACCCAGTACTTC; CDR3: CASSRRGGLETQYF
V: TRBV7-9; J: TRBJ2-7; D: .; size: .; DNA: TGTGCCAGCAGCACGGAATCAGGGGCCGAGCAGTACTTC; CDR3: CASSTESGAEQYF
V: TRBV6-1; J: TRBJ1-4; D: TRBD1; size: many; DNA: TGTGCCAGCAGTGGACAGGGTCGGGCGGAAAAACTGTTTTTT; CDR3: CASSGQGRAEKLFF
V: TRBV7-9; J: TRBJ1-5; D: .; size: many; DNA: TGTGCCAGCAGCCCCGGGGGGGGCAATCAGCCCCAGCATTTT; CDR3: CASSPGGGNQPQHF
V: TRBV25-1; J: TRBJ2-5; D: .; size: .; DNA: TGTGCCAGCAGTGTGCAGCAAGAAACCCAGTACTTC; CDR3: CASSVQQETQYF
V: TRBV5-1; J: TRBJ2-1; D: TRBD2; size: .; DNA: TGCGCCAGCATAGGGACTAGCGGGAGTGTGGGTGAGCAGTTCTTC; CDR3: CASIGTSGSVGEQFF
V: TRBV5-3; J: TRBJ2-7; D: .; size: .; DNA: TGTGCCAGCAGCTTTGACCTCTACGAGCAGTACTTC; CDR3: CASSFDLYEQYF
V: TRBV28; J: TRBJ1-4; D: .; size: .; DNA: TGTGCCAGCAGTCCCAGGGGTGGGACTAATGAAAAACTGTTTTTT; CDR3: CASSPRGGTNEKLFF
V: TRBV6-5; J: TRBJ2-2; D: .; size: .; DNA: TGTGCCAGCAGTTATCTTGGGGCCGGGGAGCTGTTTTTT; CDR3: CASSYLGAGELFF
V: TRBV5-8; J: TRBJ2-5; D: .; size: .; DNA: TGTGCCAGCAGCCCCTCCCTAACAGGGCAAGAGACCCAGTACTTC; CDR3: CASSPSLTGQETQYF
V: TRBV7-9; J: TRBJ2-6; D: .; size: .; DNA: TGTGCCAGCAGCTTAAACCCCCCTTTCTCCGTCCTGACTTTC; CDR3: CASSLNPPFSVLTF
V: TRBV11-2; J: TRBJ1-3; D: .; size: .; DNA: TGTGCCAGCAGCCACGACGAGAGGGGGAACACCATATATTTT; CDR3: CASSHDERGNTIYF
V: TRBV6-5; J: TRBJ2-6; D: .; size: .; DNA: TGTGCCAGCAGGTCTCCGGGTCCTCTTAACGTCCTGACTTTC; CDR3: CASRSPGPLNVLTF
V: TRBV7-9; J: TRBJ2-7; D: TRBD1; size: .; DNA: TGTGCCAGCAGCCGAGGACAGGGAACTCACGAGCAGTACTTC; CDR3: CASSRGQGTHEQYF
V: TRBV28; J: TRBJ2-2; D: .; size: .; DNA: TGTGCCAGCAGTTTCCCCGGGTTCGGGACCGGGGAGCTGTTTTTT; CDR3: CASSFPGFGTGELFF
V: TRBV5-6; J: TRBJ2-7; D: .; size: .; DNA: TGTGCCAGCAGCTTGGCCTGGACAGTTTCCTACGAGCAGTACTTC; CDR3: CASSLAWTVSYEQYF
V: TRBV6-6; J: TRBJ2-5; D: .; size: many; DNA: TGTGCCAGCAGTTACTTACCTACAGGGAGAGAGACCCAGTACTTC; CDR3: CASSYLPTGRETQYF
V: TRBV5-4; J: TRBJ2-3; D: TRBD2; size: .; DNA: TGTGCCAGCAGCTACCGGGGGGTAGGAGATACGCAGTATTTT; CDR3: CASSYRGVGDTQYF
V: TRBV19; J: TRBJ1-5; D: .; size: .; DNA: TGTGCCAGTACCGCTCGCGGTTTAGCAAATCAGCCCCAGCATTTT; CDR3: CASTARGLANQPQHF